Below are 2 T cell receptor beta chains sequenced from a single sample in a study of blood T cell repertoires in COVID-19. The table came from immunoSEQ multiplex PCR; TCRdb's copy has only in-frame clones and leaves some out. The table includes hundreds of thousands of clones, approximately 82% detected once. Material for sequencing was peripheral blood. These TCRs come from a woman between 50 and 59 years old with acute or convalescent COVID-19.

This clone was recorded a few times. The rearrangement joins TRBV6-2 or TRBV6-3 to TRBJ2-5; TRBD2 matches 8 bases. The CDR3 is 17 residues long. The junction had 13 bases not matched to a gene; V was cut back by 5 bases and J by 2 bases. Germline values: CDR1 MNHEY, CDR2 SVGEGT. Here the CDR3 reads CASSDPGLGTLQETQYF. The CDR3 DNA is TGTGCCAGCAGTGACCCGGGACTAGGGACATTACAAGAGACCCAGTACTTC.

The chain couples TRBV28 to TRBJ2-7; maybe TRBD1 (6 bases). This CDR3 contains 14 residues. Germline CDR1 is MDHEN and CDR2 is SYDVKM. V lost 4 bases and J 6 bases, leaving 16 bases between the germline ends. The CDR3 protein is CASSSPGQSAEQYF. The CDR3 region has the DNA TGTGCCAGCAGTTCACCGGGACAATCCGCCGAGCAGTACTTC.